This T cell receptor (beta chain) comes out of a study of T cells in women clearing cervical HPV infection. Study at large: Cases were women with histologically confirmed HPV16-related CIN3 or worse, including a couple of invasive cancers.

As to this clone: The sequence runs out 3 residues before the end of the CDR3; the remainder is reconstructed from the germline J gene.

All participants had a single incident cervical HPV16 infection, and prevalent HPV16 infections were excluded. Germline V gives CDR1 SGHRS, CDR2 YFSETQ. The CDR3 length is 14 residues. Clones were sequenced by immunoSEQ multiplex PCR, and TCRdb holds only the in-frame ones, with some missing. The sample has under 50,000 clones; the top ten hold more than 0.8%. The receptor's source is a woman between 18 and 70 years old with a cervical HPV16 infection that either progressed to CIN3+ or cleared (not recorded which). Specimen: blood buffy coat. The rearrangement joins TRBV5-1 to TRBJ1-2, with unresolved D. The CDR3 here is CASSLVTSTDTYTF. CDR3 bases read: TGCGCCAGCAGCTTGGTGACTAGCACAGATACC.